The T cell receptor beta chain described here comes from a study of blood T cell repertoires in COVID-19. The CDR3 is 14 amino acids. From germline, CDR1 is SGHNT and CDR2 YYREEE (reference sequence). V lost 1 base and J lost 4, with 11 bases in between. Clones were sequenced by immunoSEQ multiplex PCR, and TCRdb holds only the in-frame ones, with some missing. The sample includes tens of thousands of clones, 65% to 90% of them seen just once. Sequencing input: peripheral blood. This chain joins TRBV5-4 and TRBJ1-2, with D perhaps matching TRBD1 (5 bases). The clonotype originates from a man aged 40-49 years with acute or convalescent COVID-19. The CDR3 DNA follows: TGTGCCAGCAGCTTGAAGGGGTTGGGCTATGGCTACACCTTC. The encoded protein is CASSLKGLGYGYTF.